The following is a T cell receptor (beta chain) sequence with its context. No antigen is known for it. Generated by immunoSEQ multiplex PCR, the TCRdb table keeps only in-frame clones and is missing some. Of 20,000 to 30,000 clones listed, 70% to 75% are singletons. This entry is derived from a study of vaccination effects on CD4 cells after COVID-19. Per the germline V gene, CDR1 is KGHSH and CDR2 is LQKENI. With V trimmed by 3 bases and J by 8 bases, 10 bases remained unmatched. This CDR3 is built from 15 residues. Whole-study results and caveats: Clones of infection and vaccine origin contracted markedly late after vaccination.

Sequencing followed a ViraFEST assay step that expanded antigen-specific CD4+ T cells with viral peptide pools. Following culture for about 11 days, CD4+ T cells were isolated. Among the vaccine recipients, none had a prior SARS-CoV-2 infection, and nucleocapsid antibodies were negative. IL-2 at 10 IU/ml and peptides at roughly 10 ug/ml were added to cultured PBMC, a few million per well. Cultures received IL-2 medium that replaced half the medium on days 3 and 7. The chain joins TRBV18 to TRBJ1-2; the match to TRBD1 covers 9 bases. The receptor was derived from a human donor who received a COVID-19 vaccine. This specimen consisted of CD4+ T cells from PBMCs cultured with SARS-CoV-2 spike peptides, obtained before COVID-19 vaccination. As DNA, the CDR3 is TGTGCCAGCTCACCGTCCGGGACAGGGAAGGCGGGCTACACCTTC. This encodes CASSPSGTGKAGYTF.